What follows are 8 T cell receptor beta chains derived from one specimen sequenced in a study of T cell repertoires in cytomegalovirus infection. MiXCR, applied by TCRdb to the reads, yields one record per CDR3 protein. The profile covers approximately 910,000 distinct CDR3 sequences, with under 40% appearing a single time and 13% taken by the ten largest. The antigens for these receptors are not known. Sequencing was performed on cultured CD8+ T cells from PBMCs, taken from culture after CMV antigen stimulation. The receptors here all came from a human donor in good health (CMV status not recorded). Some clones in this sample may be carry-over from other donors' samples.

This clonotype was observed many times. The J gene is TRBJ2-1, the V gene TRBV7-9; D could derive from TRBD1 or TRBD2 (5 bases each). CDR3 length: 14 amino acids. CDR1 is SEHNR and CDR2 is FQNEAQ in the germline V gene (reference sequence). V was clipped by 9 bases and J by 2 bases, with 14 bases between them. CDR3 nucleotide sequence: TGTGCCAGTACTAGAGGGGCGGCCTACAATGAGCAGTTCTTC. This encodes CASTRGAAYNEQFF.

This chain links TRBV14 with TRBJ2-5; D not certain. CDR3 length: 15 amino acids. Deletions cut 2 bases from V and 5 bases from J, with 15 bases between. CDR1 SGHDN and CDR2 FVKESK come from the germline V gene. The CDR3 loop reads CASSQQTWAMETQYF. The CDR3 nucleotides are TGTGCCAGCAGCCAACAAACGTGGGCGATGGAGACCCAGTACTTC.

The V gene is TRBV29-1, the J gene TRBJ1-2; 8 bases map to TRBD1. Losses at the gene ends were 6 bases for V and 4 bases for J; bases not matched to a gene: 4. In germline, CDR1 is SQVTM, CDR2 ANQGSEA. The CDR3 length is 12 residues. The CDR3 DNA reads TGCAGCGTAGGGGGACAGGCCTATGGCTACACCTTC. Translating it yields CSVGGQAYGYTF.

The chain recombines TRBV12-3 or TRBV12-4 with TRBJ1-2; the D is unclear. CDR3 length: 17 amino acids. V dropped 0 bases and J dropped 2 bases, with 16 bases sitting between them. The CDR3 DNA sequence: TGTGCCAGCAGTTTAGCGCCTGGCGCGGGTGGGAACTATGGCTACACCTTC. Its translation: CASSLAPGAGGNYGYTF.

The rearrangement uses TRBV7-9 and TRBJ2-5; D is possibly TRBD1 (5 bases). The CDR3 has 16 amino acids. Germline lookup yields CDR1 SEHNR and CDR2 FQNEAQ (reference sequence). V was cut by 3 bases and J by 4 bases, with 18 bases left in between. The CDR3 loop is CASSFFWGELRETQYF. The CDR3 DNA sequence: TGTGCCAGCAGCTTCTTCTGGGGCGAACTCCGAGAGACCCAGTACTTC.

This clonotype was recorded once. This chain links TRBV19 with TRBJ2-2; D is uncertain. The CDR3 spans 14 residues. V was pared by 7 bases and J by 3 bases, with 12 bases between. Germline CDR1 and CDR2: LNHDA and SQIVND (reference sequence). The CDR3 DNA follows: TGTGCCAGTACCGCGGTTGCGTACACCGGGGAGCTGTTTTTT. Its protein is CASTAVAYTGELFF. The variable domain in full, with the rest retrieved from reference TRBV19 and TRBJ2-2, is DGGITQSPKYLFRKEGQNVTLSCEQNLNHDAMYWYRQDPGQGLRLIYYSQIVNDFQKGDIAEGYSVSREKKESFPLTVTSAQKNPTAFYLCASTAVAYTGELFFGEGSRLTVL.

J is TRBJ2-1 and V is TRBV27, with TRBD1 as a possible D gene (6 bases). Germline lookup yields CDR1 MNHEY and CDR2 SMNVEV (reference sequence). The length of the CDR3 is 17 residues. Trimming left V 5 bases short and J 4 bases short, with 21 bases between. The CDR3 nucleotides are TGTGCCAGCAGTCAGGCACGGCGGGCAGGGGCGTACAATGAGCAGTTCTTC. Translation: CASSQARRAGAYNEQFF.

This clonotype came up a few times. The J gene is TRBJ2-3, the V gene TRBV6-5, with 9 bases aligning to TRBD2. Trimming removed 3 bases from V and 2 bases from J; junction bases left unmatched: 3. Germline V lookup: CDR1 MNHEY, CDR2 SVGAGI. The CDR3 is 15 amino acids. CDR3 amino acids: CASSYTSGHTDTQYF. In DNA, the CDR3 is TGTGCCAGCAGTTATACTAGCGGGCACACAGATACGCAGTATTTT.